Listed here is a single T cell receptor (beta chain). Its recognized antigen is unknown. It has no much larger one-base neighbor in the sample; base qualities were not kept. Whole blood was collected in K2EDTA tubes by collaborating institutions according to the institutions' own protocols. For TCRbeta analysis, collaborator samples were shipped as frozen whole blood, as isolated PBMCs, or as DNA extracted from either sample type. The sample is drawn from a study of blood T cell repertoires in COVID-19 (dated by TCRdb to about 2020). Broadly, across the study: Samples from collaborators originated in the United States, Italy and Spain and spanned both the acute and convalescent phases of COVID-19. The dataset comprised deeply sampled blood TCRbeta repertoires from subjects exposed to, actively infected with, or recovered from COVID-19. The repertoires were released in a freely available public database meant as a resource for research on the immune response to SARS-CoV-2. Samples were obtained from the ongoing ImmuneRACE study (first 160 participants) and from roughly 1,300 subjects provided by 6 global collaborators. The sample metadata nearly always contained a de-identified subject ID, COVID-19 status, age in years and sex. Where available, HLA class I and class II types were taken from metadata supplied by the sample provider and were not determined by assay-based typing. The material from the prospective study consisted of cDNA or gDNA derived from T cells, B-cell-depleted T cells, or PBMCs. Results and caveats for the whole study, not just this receptor: The quantity of clinical and demographic metadata differed by source and by participant and was supplied without curation.

The immunoSEQ Assay, a bias-controlled multiplex PCR, was used to amplify TCRbeta CDR3 regions from genomic DNA. The source study handled its data this way. The number of nucleated cells in each sample was estimated from the amplification of reference gene primers within the assay. To quantify the absolute abundance of each unique TCRbeta CDR3 rearrangement, sequence reads were collapsed and filtered. Productive Simpson clonality was computed per sample as the square root of Simpson's diversity index over productive rearrangements. Here the immuneACCESS table is served through TCRdb, limited to in-frame sequences with V and J called. Missing clones are a known gap in these copies; in checked studies unresolved V genes cover under half, and the rest lacks a known reason. Clone size and V and J calls were adopted from that table, with D and trimming inferred from the DNA. The sample data list about 160,000 clones, and 60% to 85% of these were observed just once. Approximately 8% of the sample lies in the top ten.

Sequenced input: peripheral blood. The receptor comes from a man in his fifties or sixties with acute or convalescent COVID-19.

In nucleotide form, the sequence is TGTGCCAGCAGCTTACCCAGCGCCTTGGAGGGCACAGATACGCAGTATTTT. The translation is CASSLPSALEGTDTQYF. The rearranged segments are TRBV11-2 and TRBJ2-3; TRBD2 is a weak D gene call, 5 bases matching. The CDR3, from cysteine to phenylalanine, totals 17 residues. Just CDR3 DNA is preserved here, 51 bases in frame from base 1. The germline V gene encodes CDR1 SGHAT and CDR2 FQNNGV. V is cut by 2 bases and J by 1 base, and the space between the germline ends is 16 bases.